This T cell receptor (beta chain) emerged from a study of T cell repertoires in cytomegalovirus infection. This clonotype appeared many times. Its specificity is unknown. One entry per CDR3 protein, called by TCRdb with MiXCR from the reads. The sample holds hundreds of thousands of distinct CDR3 sequences, roughly 34% seen once. V lost 7 bases and J lost 2, with 22 bases in between. CDR1 and CDR2 from the germline V gene are SGHKS and YYEKEE (reference sequence). This CDR3 spans 17 amino acids. The TCR originated in a human donor in good health (CMV status not recorded). Some clones in this sample may be carry-over from other donors' samples. Sequenced material: cultured PBMCs, taken from culture after CMV antigen stimulation. The chain recombines TRBV5-5 with TRBJ1-5; no clear D. The CDR3 bases are TGTGCCAGCTCTTCAATGGGCGGAAGTTCGGGCAATCAGCCCCAGCATTTT. Protein: CASSSMGGSSGNQPQHF.